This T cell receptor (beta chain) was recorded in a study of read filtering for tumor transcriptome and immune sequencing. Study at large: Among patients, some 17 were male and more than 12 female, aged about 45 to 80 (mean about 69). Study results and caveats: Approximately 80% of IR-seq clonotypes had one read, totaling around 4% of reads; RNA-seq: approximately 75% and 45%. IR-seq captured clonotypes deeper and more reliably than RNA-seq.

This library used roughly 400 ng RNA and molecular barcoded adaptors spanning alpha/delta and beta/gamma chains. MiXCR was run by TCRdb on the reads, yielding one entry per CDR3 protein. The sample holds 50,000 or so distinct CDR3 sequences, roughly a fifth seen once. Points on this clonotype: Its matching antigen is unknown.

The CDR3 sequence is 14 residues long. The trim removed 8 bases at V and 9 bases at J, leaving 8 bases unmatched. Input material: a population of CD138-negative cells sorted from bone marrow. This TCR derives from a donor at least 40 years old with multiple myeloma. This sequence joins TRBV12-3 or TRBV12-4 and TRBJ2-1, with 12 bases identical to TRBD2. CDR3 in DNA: TGTGCCAGCTTTCTAGCGGGAGGGCCGATTGAGCAGTTCTTC. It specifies CASFLAGGPIEQFF.